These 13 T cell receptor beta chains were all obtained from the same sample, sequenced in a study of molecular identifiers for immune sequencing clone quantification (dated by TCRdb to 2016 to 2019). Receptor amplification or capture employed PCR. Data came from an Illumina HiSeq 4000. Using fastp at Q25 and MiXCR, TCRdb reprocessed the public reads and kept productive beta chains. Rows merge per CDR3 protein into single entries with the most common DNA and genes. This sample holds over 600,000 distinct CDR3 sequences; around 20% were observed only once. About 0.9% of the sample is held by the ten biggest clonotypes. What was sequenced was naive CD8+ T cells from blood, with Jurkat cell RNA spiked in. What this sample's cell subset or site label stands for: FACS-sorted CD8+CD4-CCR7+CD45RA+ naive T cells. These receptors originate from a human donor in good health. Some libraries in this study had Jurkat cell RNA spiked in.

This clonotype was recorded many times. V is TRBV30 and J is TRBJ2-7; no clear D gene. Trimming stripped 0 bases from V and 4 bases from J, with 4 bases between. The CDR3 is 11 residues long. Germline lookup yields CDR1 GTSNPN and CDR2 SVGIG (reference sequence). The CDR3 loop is CAWSVQYEQYF. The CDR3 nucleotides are TGTGCCTGGAGTGTACAGTACGAGCAGTACTTC.

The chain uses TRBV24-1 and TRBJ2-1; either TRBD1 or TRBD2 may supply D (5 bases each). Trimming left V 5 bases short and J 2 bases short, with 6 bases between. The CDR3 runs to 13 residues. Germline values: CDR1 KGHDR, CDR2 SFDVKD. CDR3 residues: CATSGGTYNEQFF. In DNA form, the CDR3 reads TGTGCCACCAGTGGGGGGACCTACAATGAGCAGTTCTTC.

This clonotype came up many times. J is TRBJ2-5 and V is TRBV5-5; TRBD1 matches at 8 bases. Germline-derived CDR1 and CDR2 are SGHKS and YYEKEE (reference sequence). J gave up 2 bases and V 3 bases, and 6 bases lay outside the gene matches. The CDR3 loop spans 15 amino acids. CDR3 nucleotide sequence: TGTGCCAGCAGCTCGGGACAGGTCTTACAAGAGACCCAGTACTTC. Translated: CASSSGQVLQETQYF.

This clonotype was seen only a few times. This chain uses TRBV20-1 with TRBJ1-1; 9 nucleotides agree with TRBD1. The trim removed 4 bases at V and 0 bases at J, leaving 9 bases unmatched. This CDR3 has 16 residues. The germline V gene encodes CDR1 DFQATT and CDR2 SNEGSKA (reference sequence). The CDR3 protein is CSAKGTGITMNTEAFF. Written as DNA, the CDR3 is TGCAGTGCTAAGGGGACAGGGATAACGATGAACACTGAAGCTTTCTTT.

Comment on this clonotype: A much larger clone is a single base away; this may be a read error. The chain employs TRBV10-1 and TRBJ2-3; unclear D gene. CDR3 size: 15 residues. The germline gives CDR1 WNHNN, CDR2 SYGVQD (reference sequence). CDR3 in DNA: TGCGCCAGCAGTCCCTCGAACCTGTTCTCAGATACGCAGTGTTTT. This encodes CASSPSNLFSDTQCF.

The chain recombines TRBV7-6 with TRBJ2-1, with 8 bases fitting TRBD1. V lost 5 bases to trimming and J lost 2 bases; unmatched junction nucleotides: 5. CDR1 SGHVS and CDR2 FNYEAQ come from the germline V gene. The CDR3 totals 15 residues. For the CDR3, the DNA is TGTGCCAGCAGCGCGACGACAGGGGCCTACAATGAGCAGTTCTTC. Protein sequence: CASSATTGAYNEQFF.

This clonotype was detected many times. The CDR3 DNA sequence: TGTGCCAGCAGCCAATTCCTAGCGGGAGATGATACGCAGTATTTT. The encoded protein is CASSQFLAGDDTQYF. V is TRBV13 and J is TRBJ2-3, with TRBD2 matching 10 bases. Trimming at V came to 5 bases and at J to 6 bases, leaving 8 bases not matched to a gene. Looked up from germline, CDR1 is PRHDT and CDR2 is FYEKMQ (reference sequence). This CDR3 comprises 15 residues.

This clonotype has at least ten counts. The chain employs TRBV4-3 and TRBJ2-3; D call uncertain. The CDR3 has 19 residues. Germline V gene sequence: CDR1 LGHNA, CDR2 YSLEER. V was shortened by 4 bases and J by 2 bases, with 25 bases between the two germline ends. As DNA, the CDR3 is TGCGCCAGCAGCCCCCTCAACCTGAGAGGACCCCTACTCACAGATACGCAGTATTTT. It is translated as CASSPLNLRGPLLTDTQYF.

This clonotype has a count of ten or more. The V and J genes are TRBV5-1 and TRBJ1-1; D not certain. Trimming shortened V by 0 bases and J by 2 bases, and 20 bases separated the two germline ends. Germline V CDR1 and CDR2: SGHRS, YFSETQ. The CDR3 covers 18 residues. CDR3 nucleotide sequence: TGCGCCAGCAGCTTGGAGTCTGGTTTCCGTGGAATCAACACTGAAGCTTTCTTT. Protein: CASSLESGFRGINTEAFF.

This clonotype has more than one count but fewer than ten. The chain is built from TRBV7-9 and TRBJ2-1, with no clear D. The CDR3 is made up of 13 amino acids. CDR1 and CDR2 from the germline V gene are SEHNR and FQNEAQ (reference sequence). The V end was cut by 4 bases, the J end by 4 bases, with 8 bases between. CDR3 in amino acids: CASSSDRYNEQFF. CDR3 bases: TGTGCCAGCAGCTCAGACCGATACAATGAGCAGTTCTTC.

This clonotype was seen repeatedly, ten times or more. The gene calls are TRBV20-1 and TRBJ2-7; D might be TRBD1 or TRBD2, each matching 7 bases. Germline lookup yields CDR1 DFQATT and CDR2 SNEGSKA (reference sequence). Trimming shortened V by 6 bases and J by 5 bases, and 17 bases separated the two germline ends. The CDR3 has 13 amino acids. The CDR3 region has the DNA TGCAGTGCCAGGGGGGGGGCACAAAACGAGCAGTACTTC. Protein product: CSARGGAQNEQYF.

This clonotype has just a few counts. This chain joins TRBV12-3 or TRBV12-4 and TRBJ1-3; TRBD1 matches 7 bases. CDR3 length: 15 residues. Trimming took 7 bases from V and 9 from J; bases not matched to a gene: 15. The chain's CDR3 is CASTSPTGEMGTIYF. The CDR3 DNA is TGTGCCAGCACCTCCCCAACAGGGGAGATGGGCACCATATATTTT.

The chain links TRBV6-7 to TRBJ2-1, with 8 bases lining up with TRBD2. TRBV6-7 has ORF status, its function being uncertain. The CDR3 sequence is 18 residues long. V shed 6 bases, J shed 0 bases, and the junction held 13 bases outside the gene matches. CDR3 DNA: TGTGCCAGCAGCCGCCACAGGACCGGGACTAGCTCCTACAATGAGCAGTTCTTC. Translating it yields CASSRHRTGTSSYNEQFF.